One sample yielded the 28 T cell receptor beta chains listed below, sequenced in a study of cytomegalovirus exposure and HLA in healthy donors. The PCR employed 60 Vbeta primers together with 13 Jbeta primers. Generated by immunoSEQ multiplex PCR, the TCRdb table keeps only in-frame clones and is missing some. The sample consists of roughly 130,000 clones, approximately 80% of them appearing once. The sequenced sample was PBMCs. Receptors originate from a man younger than 35 in good health and CMV-seronegative.

This clone was seen a few times. J is TRBJ1-4 and V is TRBV12-1; the table's D call TRBD1 went unverified against the DNA. TRBV12-1 is labeled a pseudogene. The CDR3 has 19 residues. CDR3 sequence: CASSSRRDRDYRSGEKLFF. Here the CDR3 DNA reads TGTGCCAGCAGCTCGCGCCGGGACAGGGACTACCGATCCGGTGAAAAACTGTTTTTT.

The genes are TRBV6-1 and TRBJ1-5, with 10 bases fitting TRBD1. The CDR3 runs 16 residues. Germline CDR1 MNHNS, CDR2 SASEGT. Trimming took 4 bases from V and 3 from J; bases not matched to a gene: 6. The CDR3 is CASSGLTGGYNQPQHF. The CDR3 DNA sequence: TGTGCCAGCAGTGGCTTGACAGGGGGCTACAATCAGCCCCAGCATTTT.

CDR3 sequence: CASSLEETGVYEQYF. CDR3 DNA sequence: TGCGCCAGCAGCTTGGAGGAGACAGGGGTCTACGAGCAGTACTTC. The rearrangement links TRBV5-1 to TRBJ2-7; TRBD1 agrees at 8 bases. The germline CDR1 and CDR2 sequences are SGHRS and YFSETQ. V lost 0 bases and J lost 3; bases outside the gene matches: 5. This CDR3 has 15 residues.

The chain employs TRBV18 and TRBJ1-1, with D unclear. V gave up 2 bases and J gave up 1 base, with 8 bases separating them. CDR3 length: 14 amino acids. Per the germline V gene, CDR1 is KGHSH and CDR2 is LQKENI. CDR3 protein: CASSPLRGNTEAFF. The CDR3 bases are TGTGCCAGCTCACCATTAAGAGGGAACACTGAAGCTTTCTTT.

V usage is TRBV6-1 and J usage is TRBJ2-1; 8 bases fit TRBD2. The CDR3 totals 17 residues. Germline assignment: CDR1 MNHNS and CDR2 SASEGT. V trimming: 3 bases; J trimming: 3 bases; junction bases outside the gene matches: 10. The CDR3 DNA sequence: TGTGCCAGCAGTGAGGAAGTCCTAGCGGGCATCTACAATGAGCAGTTCTTC. This sequence encodes CASSEEVLAGIYNEQFF.

This clone was observed a handful of times. The chain couples TRBV14 to TRBJ2-7, with 11 bases that match TRBD2. Germline V CDR1 and CDR2: SGHDN, FVKESK. After removal of 4 bases from V and 3 bases from J, the junction contained 5 bases not matched to a gene. The CDR3 length is 15 residues. The CDR3 sequence is CASSPTTSGSYEQYF. The CDR3 DNA is TGTGCCAGCAGCCCGACCACTAGCGGGAGCTACGAGCAGTACTTC.

The V call is TRBV27, the J call TRBJ2-1; 11 bases line up with TRBD2. Germline trimming cut 4 bases from V and 7 bases from J; bases unmatched to any gene: 9. This CDR3 contains 16 residues. Germline V gives CDR1 MNHEY, CDR2 SMNVEV (reference sequence). CDR3: CASSSLTSGTVNEQFF. In DNA form, the CDR3 reads TGTGCCAGCAGTTCGCTGACTAGCGGGACCGTAAATGAGCAGTTCTTC.

The gene calls are TRBV6-4 and TRBJ2-2, with D perhaps matching TRBD2 (6 bases). The CDR3 extends over 15 amino acids. Germline V gives CDR1 MRHNA, CDR2 SNTAGT. The V end was cut by 0 bases, the J end by 1 base, with 6 bases between. The DNA of the CDR3 is TGTGCCAGCAGTGACTCGCGGGAGAACACCGGGGAGCTGTTTTTT. Translated: CASSDSRENTGELFF.

The sample holds a few counts of this clone. The CDR3 loop reads CASSLVWSGGEQYF. CDR3 sequence (DNA): TGTGCCAGCAGCTTGGTTTGGTCAGGGGGCGAGCAGTACTTC. V gene TRBV5-6 combines with J gene TRBJ2-7; 7 positions agree with TRBD1. Germline V gives CDR1 SGHDT, CDR2 YYEEEE. The CDR3 is 14 amino acids. V shed 0 bases, J shed 6 bases, and the junction held 6 bases outside the gene matches.

The rearrangement uses TRBV5-6 and TRBJ1-1, with a possible D match to TRBD1 (5 bases). The V and J ends lost 1 base and 1 base respectively, with 11 bases between them. In germline, CDR1 is SGHDT, CDR2 YYEEEE. The CDR3 spans 15 residues. The CDR3 region is CASSLLNRWNTEAFF. DNA of the CDR3: TGTGCCAGCAGCTTGTTAAACAGGTGGAACACTGAAGCTTTCTTT. Based on the CDR3 plus reference TRBV5-6 and TRBJ1-1, the full variable domain is DAGVTQSPTHLIKTRGQQVTLRCSPKSGHDTVSWYQQALGQGPQFIFQYYEEEERQRGNFPDRFSGHQFPNYSSELNVNALLLGDSALYLCASSLLNRWNTEAFFGQGTRLTVV.

V and J are TRBV6-5 and TRBJ2-4, with D maybe TRBD2 (5 bases). The germline V and J ends were trimmed by 5 bases and 4 bases, with 9 bases remaining between them. This CDR3 comprises 13 residues. CDR1 and CDR2 from the germline V gene are MNHEY and SVGAGI. The CDR3 DNA reads TGTGCCAGCAGTCGGACTGAGAAAAACATTCAGTACTTC. Protein product: CASSRTEKNIQYF.

The rearrangement links TRBV27 to TRBJ2-1; D is possibly TRBD2 (6 bases). V dropped 4 bases and J dropped 10 bases, with 8 bases sitting between them. Germline loops: CDR1 MNHEY, CDR2 SMNVEV (reference sequence). This CDR3 has 11 amino acids. CDR3 DNA sequence: TGTGCCAGCAGTTACGGGGGAGAGCAGTTCTTC. Amino acid sequence: CASSYGGEQFF.

This rearrangement joins TRBV19 to TRBJ2-1; TRBD2 agrees at 7 bases. The CDR3 extends over 14 amino acids. V lost 8 bases, J lost 0 bases, and 4 bases stayed unmatched. Looked up from germline, CDR1 is LNHDA and CDR2 is SQIVND (reference sequence). CDR3 sequence (DNA): TGTGCCAGTGGCCGCGGGAGCTCCTACAATGAGCAGTTCTTC. Translation gives CASGRGSSYNEQFF. The whole variable domain, filled in from reference TRBV19 and TRBJ2-1, reads DGGITQSPKYLFRKEGQNVTLSCEQNLNHDAMYWYRQDPGQGLRLIYYSQIVNDFQKGDIAEGYSVSREKKESFPLTVTSAQKNPTAFYLCASGRGSSYNEQFFGPGTRLTVL.

This clone came up once. The genes are TRBV5-1 and TRBJ2-5; possibly TRBD2 for D (6 bases). CDR1 and CDR2 from the germline V gene are SGHRS and YFSETQ. V was trimmed by 1 base and J by 6 bases, leaving 22 bases between them. CDR3 length: 17 residues. The CDR3 DNA is TGCGCCAGCAGCTTGAACCCAGCGGGCAGGAGTTTGAAGACCCAGTACTTC. Translation gives CASSLNPAGRSLKTQYF.

The rearrangement uses TRBV10-2 and TRBJ1-5; no firm D call. This CDR3 comprises 15 residues. Germline CDR1 is WSHSY and CDR2 is SAAADI. Trimming cost V 3 bases and J 5 bases, with 14 bases left between them. DNA of the CDR3: TGCGCCAGCAGTGATCGGGGTTACGGATATCAGCCCCAGCATTTT. Translation gives CASSDRGYGYQPQHF.

This clone was counted a single time. This chain joins TRBV27 and TRBJ2-2; 8 nucleotides agree with TRBD1. This CDR3 contains 15 residues. J gave up 7 bases and V 2 bases, and 6 bases lay outside the gene matches. Germline assignment: CDR1 MNHEY and CDR2 SMNVEV (reference sequence). In DNA, the CDR3 is TGTGCCAGCAGTTTACCCCAGGGGGCGGGCGGGGAGCTGTTTTTT. Translation: CASSLPQGAGGELFF.

V usage is TRBV30 and J usage is TRBJ2-3; D is possibly TRBD2 (5 bases). Trimming removed 0 bases from V and 0 bases from J, with 10 bases in between. Germline-derived CDR1 and CDR2 are GTSNPN and SVGIG (reference sequence). This CDR3 spans 15 amino acids. CDR3 sequence (DNA): TGTGCCTGGAGTGTATTACGGGGTAGCACAGATACGCAGTATTTT. Amino acid sequence: CAWSVLRGSTDTQYF. Together with reference TRBV30 and TRBJ2-3, the CDR3 gives the full variable domain: SQTIHQWPATLVQPVGSPLSLECTVEGTSNPNLYWYRQAAGRGLQLLFYSVGIGQISSEVPQNLSASRPQDRQFILSSKKLLLSDSGFYLCAWSVLRGSTDTQYFGPGTRLTVL.

The chain employs TRBV5-4 and TRBJ2-3; TRBD2 agrees at 9 bases. Germline trimming cut 4 bases from V and 0 bases from J; bases unmatched to any gene: 3. This CDR3 has 15 residues. Germline loops: CDR1 SGHNT, CDR2 YYREEE (reference sequence). The CDR3 nucleotides are TGTGCCAGCAGCGTCACTAGCGGGAGCACAGATACGCAGTATTTT. Its translation is CASSVTSGSTDTQYF.

The chain joins TRBV2 to TRBJ2-7; 8 nucleotides line up with TRBD1. V lost 5 bases, J lost 3 bases, and 6 bases stayed unmatched. The CDR3 totals 14 residues. Germline CDR1 reads SNHLY; CDR2 reads FYNNEI. This chain's CDR3 is CASSIRTGRYEQYF. In DNA form, the CDR3 reads TGTGCCAGCAGTATCCGGACAGGGCGCTACGAGCAGTACTTC. The full variable domain, with the rest looked up from reference TRBV2 and TRBJ2-7, is EPEVTQTPSHQVTQMGQEVILRCVPISNHLYFYWYRQILGQKVEFLVSFYNNEISEKSEIFDDQFSVERPDGSNFTLKIRSTKLEDSAMYFCASSIRTGRYEQYFGPGTRLTVT.

The rearrangement joins TRBV29-1 to TRBJ2-3; 9 bases fit TRBD1. Germline V gene lookup returns CDR1 SQVTM and CDR2 ANQGSEA. CDR3 size: 13 residues. CDR3 nucleotide sequence: TGCATCGGAGGACAGGGGCCGGCAGATACGCAGTATTTT. Its translation: CIGGQGPADTQYF.

The J gene is TRBJ2-1, the V gene TRBV5-1, with D possibly TRBD2 on 5 matching bases. Between the trimmed V and J ends, which lost 2 bases and 7 bases, there was a span of 10 bases. CDR1 and CDR2 from the germline V gene are SGHRS and YFSETQ. The CDR3 consists of 13 residues. Here the CDR3 reads CASSFEGLNEQFF. Here the CDR3 DNA reads TGCGCCAGCAGCTTCGAGGGATTAAATGAGCAGTTCTTC.

V is TRBV7-2 and J is TRBJ2-5, with D possibly TRBD2 on 5 matching bases. Germline V lookup: CDR1 SGHTA, CDR2 FQGNSA. The CDR3 totals 14 residues. V was clipped by 2 bases and J by 3 bases, with 10 bases between them. For the CDR3, the DNA is TGTGCCAGCAGCTTAATTGGGAGAAAAGAGACCCAGTACTTC. Encoded protein: CASSLIGRKETQYF.

The gene calls are TRBV27 and TRBJ2-7; TRBD2 matches 9 bases. Germline V gene data show CDR1 as MNHEY and CDR2 as SMNVEV (reference sequence). CDR3 length equals 13 residues. With 3 bases clipped from V and 6 bases from J, the junction kept 3 bases outside the gene matches. The CDR3 DNA reads as TGTGCCAGCAGTTTCTATAGCGGGAGCGAGCAGTACGTC. Amino acid sequence: CASSFYSGSEQYV.

This clone occurred a few times. V usage is TRBV30 and J usage is TRBJ2-7, with 7 nucleotides matching TRBD1. The CDR3 sequence is 11 residues long. Germline values: CDR1 GTSNPN, CDR2 SVGIG (reference sequence). J lost 6 bases, V lost 8 bases, and 7 bases had no gene match. The CDR3 loop is CAGGQAGEQYF. DNA of the CDR3: TGTGCCGGTGGACAGGCCGGCGAGCAGTACTTC.

This rearrangement joins TRBV2 to TRBJ1-2; D may be TRBD1 (5 bases). V shed 7 bases and J shed 2 bases, with 17 bases lying between them. The length of the CDR3 is 15 residues. The germline CDR1 and CDR2 sequences are SNHLY and FYNNEI. CDR3 in DNA: TGTGCCAGCACTGGAGAGTTAGGGGCAAACTATGGCTACACCTTC. Translated: CASTGELGANYGYTF.

The J gene is TRBJ1-6, the V gene TRBV6-4, with TRBD1 as a possible D gene (6 bases). The CDR3 contains 16 residues. From germline, CDR1 is MRHNA and CDR2 SNTAGT. Trimming took off 4 bases at V and 2 bases at J, with 12 bases between the two ends. The DNA for the CDR3 is TGTGCCAGCAGTGGGACAGCCTTAGCCTATAATTCACCCCTCCACTTT. Its translation: CASSGTALAYNSPLHF.

The chain carries TRBV25-1 and TRBJ1-6; D call uncertain. The germline CDR1 and CDR2 sequences are MGHDK and SYGVNS. The CDR3 contains 14 residues. The V end lost 5 bases, the J end lost 6 bases, and 11 bases lay between the germline ends. In DNA, the CDR3 is TGTGCCAGCAGTCACACCAGGCGTAATTCACCCCTCCACTTT. Its translation is CASSHTRRNSPLHF.

The chain couples TRBV11-2 to TRBJ2-5; TRBD2 is a possible D gene (5 bases). The DNA end is a closer match to TRBJ2-7, so the J assignment may be wrong. The CDR3 length is 15 residues. Germline V gives CDR1 SGHAT, CDR2 FQNNGV. The CDR3 DNA reads TGTGCCAGCAGCCCCTTTGCGGGTCAGGACTACGAGCAGTACTTC. Translating gives CASSPFAGQDYEQYF.